This entry lists 5 T cell receptor beta chains sequenced from one sample in a study of spatial heterogeneity in lung cancer. Sample time point: sample taken at primary tumor resection. TCRdb re-called the 5' RACE reads with MiXCR, one entry per CDR3 protein. Here the sample spans 40,000 to 45,000 distinct CDR3 sequences, over 6.5% being singletons. The input for sequencing was PBMCs, taken at surgery. Receptor source: a female donor with early-stage non-small cell lung cancer.

The sample holds many counts of this clonotype. This chain uses TRBV20-1 with TRBJ2-1, with TRBD1 matching over 9 bases. This CDR3 comprises 15 residues. Germline trimming cut 0 bases from V and 3 bases from J; bases unmatched to any gene: 3. Per the germline V gene, CDR1 is DFQATT and CDR2 is SNEGSKA (reference sequence). The CDR3 nucleotides read TGCAGTGCTAGAGACACAGGGGGCGGCTACAATGAGCAGTTCTTC. This codes for CSARDTGGGYNEQFF.

The chain has TRBV7-2 and TRBJ2-7, with 11 bases matching TRBD2. CDR1 and CDR2 from the germline V gene are SGHTA and FQGNSA. With V trimmed by 4 bases and J by 0 bases, 8 bases remained unmatched. The CDR3 runs to 17 residues. The CDR3 reads CASSSATSGGFSYEQYF. CDR3 sequence (DNA): TGTGCCAGCAGCTCCGCTACTAGCGGGGGCTTCTCCTACGAGCAGTACTTC.

This clonotype was recorded many times. This chain joins TRBV6-1 and TRBJ1-1, with D possibly TRBD1 on 6 matching bases. V shed 6 bases and J shed 0 bases, with 11 bases lying between them. The CDR3 is made up of 14 amino acids. Per germline, CDR1 MNHNS and CDR2 SASEGT. The CDR3 loop is CASRMDSMNTEAFF. CDR3 sequence (DNA): TGTGCCAGCAGGATGGACAGCATGAACACTGAAGCTTTCTTT.

The genes are TRBV6-1 and TRBJ2-3, with 7 bases identical to TRBD2. The CDR3 sequence is 15 residues long. The germline gives CDR1 MNHNS, CDR2 SASEGT. The V gene end was trimmed by 7 bases and the J gene end by 2 bases; junction bases not matched to a gene: 9. Here the CDR3 DNA reads TGTGCCAGCATACAGCCGGGGGGTTCCACAGATACGCAGTATTTT. Protein: CASIQPGGSTDTQYF.

The chain recombines TRBV29-1 with TRBJ2-4; D is perhaps TRBD1 (6 bases). Trimming took off 6 bases at V and 8 bases at J, with 14 bases between the two ends. Germline CDR1 reads SQVTM; CDR2 reads ANQGSEA. The CDR3 runs 12 residues. The CDR3 loop is CSVTGTFDIQYF. The CDR3 bases are TGCAGCGTAACCGGGACATTCGACATTCAGTACTTC. Together with reference TRBV29-1 and TRBJ2-4, the CDR3 gives the full variable domain: SAVISQKPSRDICQRGTSLTIQCQVDSQVTMMFWYRQQPGQSLTLIATANQGSEATYESGFVIDKFPISRPNLTFSTLTVSNMSPEDSSIYLCSVTGTFDIQYFGAGTRLSVL.